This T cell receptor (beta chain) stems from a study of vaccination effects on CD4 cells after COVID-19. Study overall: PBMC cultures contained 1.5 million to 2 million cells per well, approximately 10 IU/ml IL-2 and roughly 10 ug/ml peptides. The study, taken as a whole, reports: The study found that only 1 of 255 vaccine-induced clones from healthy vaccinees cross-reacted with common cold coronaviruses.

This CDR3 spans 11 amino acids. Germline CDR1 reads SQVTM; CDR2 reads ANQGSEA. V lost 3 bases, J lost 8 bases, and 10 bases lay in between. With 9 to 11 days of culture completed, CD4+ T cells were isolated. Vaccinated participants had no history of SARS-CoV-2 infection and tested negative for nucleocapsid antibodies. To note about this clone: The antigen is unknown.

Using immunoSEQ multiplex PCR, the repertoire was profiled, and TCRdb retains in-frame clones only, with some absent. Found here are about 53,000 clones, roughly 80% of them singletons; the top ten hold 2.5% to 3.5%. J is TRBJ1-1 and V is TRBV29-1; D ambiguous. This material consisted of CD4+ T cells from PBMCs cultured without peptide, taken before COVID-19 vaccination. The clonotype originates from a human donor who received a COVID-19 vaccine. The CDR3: CSVERNREAFF. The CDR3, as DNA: TGCAGCGTTGAGCGGAACAGAGAAGCTTTCTTT.